This paragraph reports one T cell receptor beta chain. Trimming left V 4 bases short and J 7 bases short, with 5 bases between. CDR3 length equals 11 residues. CDR1 is SGHKS and CDR2 is YYEKEE in the germline V gene (reference sequence). Authors' analysis steps: Counts of nucleated cells, estimated from reference gene primer amplification, were obtained. Only in-frame clones appear in the TCRdb table, and some are missing; sequencing was by immunoSEQ multiplex PCR. The DNA was the basis for D and trimming; V, J and clone size are from that table. There are 150,000 to 200,000 clones in the sample; approximately 85% occur only once, and roughly 9.8% lies in the top ten. This sample is part of a study of blood T cell repertoires in COVID-19. Overall study context: Whether acute or convalescent, the COVID-19 samples came from the United States, Italy and Spain. T cells, B-cell-depleted T cells, or PBMCs supplied cDNA or gDNA.

The clonotype was recovered from a human donor with active or convalescent COVID-19. The donor label of this sample is uncertain. The chain uses TRBV5-5 and TRBJ2-2, with D hard to call. The sample taken for sequencing was peripheral blood. Here the CDR3 DNA reads TGTGCCAGCAGCCATTTCGGGGAGCTGTTTTTT. It translates to CASSHFGELFF.